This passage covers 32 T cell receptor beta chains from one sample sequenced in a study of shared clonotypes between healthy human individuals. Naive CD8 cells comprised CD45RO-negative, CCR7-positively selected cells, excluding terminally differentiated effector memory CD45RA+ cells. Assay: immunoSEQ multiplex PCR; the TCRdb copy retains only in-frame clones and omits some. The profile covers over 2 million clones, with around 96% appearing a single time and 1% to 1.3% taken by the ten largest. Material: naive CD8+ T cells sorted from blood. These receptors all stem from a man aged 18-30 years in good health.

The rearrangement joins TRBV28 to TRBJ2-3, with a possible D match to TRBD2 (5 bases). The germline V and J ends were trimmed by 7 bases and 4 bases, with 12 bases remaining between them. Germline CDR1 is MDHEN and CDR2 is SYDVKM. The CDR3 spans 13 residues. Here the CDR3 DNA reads TGTGCCAGCAAGCTGGGAGTGTCAGATACGCAGTATTTT. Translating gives CASKLGVSDTQYF.

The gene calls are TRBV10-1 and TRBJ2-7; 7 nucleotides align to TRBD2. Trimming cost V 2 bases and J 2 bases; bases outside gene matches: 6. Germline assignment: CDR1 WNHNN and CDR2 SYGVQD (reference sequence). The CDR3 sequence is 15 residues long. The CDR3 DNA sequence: TGCGCCAGCAGTGAGGGGAGGGGTGTCGCCTACGAGCAGTACTTC. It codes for CASSEGRGVAYEQYF.

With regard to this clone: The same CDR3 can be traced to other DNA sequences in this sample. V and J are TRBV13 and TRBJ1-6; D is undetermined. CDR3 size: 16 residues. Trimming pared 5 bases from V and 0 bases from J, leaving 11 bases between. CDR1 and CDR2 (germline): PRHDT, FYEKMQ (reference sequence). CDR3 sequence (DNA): TGTGCCAGCAGCCCAGGAGGAAGCTCCTATAATTCACCCCTCCACTTT. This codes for CASSPGGSSYNSPLHF.

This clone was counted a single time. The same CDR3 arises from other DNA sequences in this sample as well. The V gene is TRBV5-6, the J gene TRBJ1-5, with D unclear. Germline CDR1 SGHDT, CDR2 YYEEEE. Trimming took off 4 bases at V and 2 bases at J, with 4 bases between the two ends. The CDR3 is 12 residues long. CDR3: CASSLGNQPQHF. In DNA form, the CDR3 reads TGTGCCAGCAGCCTGGGCAATCAGCCCCAGCATTTT. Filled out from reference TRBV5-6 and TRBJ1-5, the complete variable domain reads DAGVTQSPTHLIKTRGQQVTLRCSPKSGHDTVSWYQQALGQGPQFIFQYYEEEERQRGNFPDRFSGHQFPNYSSELNVNALLLGDSALYLCASSLGNQPQHFGDGTRLSIL.

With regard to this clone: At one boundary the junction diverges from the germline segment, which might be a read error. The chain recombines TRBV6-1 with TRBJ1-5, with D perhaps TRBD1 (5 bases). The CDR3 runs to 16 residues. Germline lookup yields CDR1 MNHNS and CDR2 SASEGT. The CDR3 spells CASSEGWQGSNQPQHF. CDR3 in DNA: TGTGCCAGCAGCGAAGGGTGGCAGGGTAGCAATCAGCCCCAGCATTTT.

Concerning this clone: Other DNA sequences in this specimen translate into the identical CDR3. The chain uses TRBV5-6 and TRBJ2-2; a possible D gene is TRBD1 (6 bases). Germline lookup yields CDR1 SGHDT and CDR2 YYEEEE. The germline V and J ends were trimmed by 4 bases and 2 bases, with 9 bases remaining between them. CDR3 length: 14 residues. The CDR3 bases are TGTGCCAGCAGCCCAGGGGACAACACCGGGGAGCTGTTTTTT. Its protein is CASSPGDNTGELFF.

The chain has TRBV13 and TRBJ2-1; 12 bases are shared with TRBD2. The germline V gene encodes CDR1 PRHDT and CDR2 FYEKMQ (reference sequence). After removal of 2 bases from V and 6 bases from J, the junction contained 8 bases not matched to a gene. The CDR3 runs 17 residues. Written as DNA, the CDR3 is TGTGCCAGCAGCTTACCAACTGGACTAGCGGGGCTCAATGAGCAGTTCTTC. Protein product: CASSLPTGLAGLNEQFF.

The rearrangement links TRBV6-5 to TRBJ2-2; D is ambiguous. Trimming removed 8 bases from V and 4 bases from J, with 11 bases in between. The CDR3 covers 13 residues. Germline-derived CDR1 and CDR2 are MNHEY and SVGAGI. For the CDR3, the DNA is TGTGCCAGCGGAGCCTTGGGCACCGGGGAGCTGTTTTTT. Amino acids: CASGALGTGELFF.

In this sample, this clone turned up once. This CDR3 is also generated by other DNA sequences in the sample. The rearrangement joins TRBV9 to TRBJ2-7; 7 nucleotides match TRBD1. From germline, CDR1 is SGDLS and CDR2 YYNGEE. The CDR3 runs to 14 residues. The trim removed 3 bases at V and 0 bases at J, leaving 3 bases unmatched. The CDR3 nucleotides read TGTGCCAGCAGCGGACGGGACAGCTCCTACGAGCAGTACTTC. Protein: CASSGRDSSYEQYF.

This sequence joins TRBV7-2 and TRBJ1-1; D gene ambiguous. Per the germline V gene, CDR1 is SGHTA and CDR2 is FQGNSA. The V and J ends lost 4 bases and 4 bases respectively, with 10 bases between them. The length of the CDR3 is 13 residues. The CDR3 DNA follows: TGTGCCAGCAGCTCGTGGGAACTCACTGAAGCTTTCTTT. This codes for CASSSWELTEAFF.

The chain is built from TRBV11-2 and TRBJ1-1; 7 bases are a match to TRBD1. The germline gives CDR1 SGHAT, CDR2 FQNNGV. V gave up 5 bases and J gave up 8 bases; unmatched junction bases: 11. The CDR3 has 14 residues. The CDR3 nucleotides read TGTGCCAGCAGCCACCCCGAGGGGGCTGCGGAAGCTTTCTTT. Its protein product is CASSHPEGAAEAFF.

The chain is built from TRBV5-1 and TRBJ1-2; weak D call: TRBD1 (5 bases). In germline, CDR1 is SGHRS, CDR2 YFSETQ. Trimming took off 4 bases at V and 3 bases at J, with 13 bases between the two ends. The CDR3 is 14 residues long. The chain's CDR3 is CASSPRGVDYGYTF. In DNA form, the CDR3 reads TGCGCCAGCAGCCCGCGAGGGGTCGACTATGGCTACACCTTC.

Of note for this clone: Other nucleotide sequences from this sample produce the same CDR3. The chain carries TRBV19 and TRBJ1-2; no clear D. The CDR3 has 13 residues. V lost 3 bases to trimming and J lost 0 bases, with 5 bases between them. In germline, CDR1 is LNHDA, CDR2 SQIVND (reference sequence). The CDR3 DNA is TGTGCCAGTAGTATCTCCCCTAACTATGGCTACACCTTC. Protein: CASSISPNYGYTF.

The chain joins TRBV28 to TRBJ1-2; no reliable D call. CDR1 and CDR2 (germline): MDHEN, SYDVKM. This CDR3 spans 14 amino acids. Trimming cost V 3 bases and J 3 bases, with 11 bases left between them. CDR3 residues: CASSLRVLDYGYTF. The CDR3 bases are TGTGCCAGCAGTTTGAGGGTGCTCGACTATGGCTACACCTTC.

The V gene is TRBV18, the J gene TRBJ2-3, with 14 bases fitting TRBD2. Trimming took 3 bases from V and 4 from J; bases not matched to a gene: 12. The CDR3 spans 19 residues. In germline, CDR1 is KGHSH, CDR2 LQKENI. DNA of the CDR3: TGTGCCAGCTCACCTCTCGATCCGGGACTAGCGGGAGCACCAGATACGCAGTATTTT. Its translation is CASSPLDPGLAGAPDTQYF.

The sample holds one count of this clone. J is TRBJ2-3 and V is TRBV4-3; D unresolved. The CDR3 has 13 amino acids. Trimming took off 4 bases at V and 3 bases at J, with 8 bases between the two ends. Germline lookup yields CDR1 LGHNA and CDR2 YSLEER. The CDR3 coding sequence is TGCGCCAGCAGCCCCGAGGAGACAGATACGCAGTATTTT. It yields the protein CASSPEETDTQYF.

CDR3 nucleotide sequence: TGTGCCAGCAGCTTAGTGGGACAGGGGGTCTCCGAGCAGTACTTC. It specifies CASSLVGQGVSEQYF. The chain joins TRBV7-9 to TRBJ2-7; 11 bases are a match to TRBD1. The CDR3 loop spans 15 amino acids. Trimming at V came to 1 base and at J to 6 bases, leaving 5 bases not matched to a gene. CDR1 SEHNR and CDR2 FQNEAQ come from the germline V gene (reference sequence).

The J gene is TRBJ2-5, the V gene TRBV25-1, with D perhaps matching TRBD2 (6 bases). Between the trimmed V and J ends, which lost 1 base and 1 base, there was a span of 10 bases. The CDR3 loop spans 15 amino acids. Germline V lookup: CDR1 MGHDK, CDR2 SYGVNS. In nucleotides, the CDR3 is TGTGCCAGCAGTGAATGGGGGGAAGGCCAAGAGACCCAGTACTTC. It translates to CASSEWGEGQETQYF.

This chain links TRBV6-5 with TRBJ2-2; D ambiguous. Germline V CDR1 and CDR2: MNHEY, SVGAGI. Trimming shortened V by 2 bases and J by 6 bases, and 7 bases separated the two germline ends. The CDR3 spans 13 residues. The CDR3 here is CASSYEASGELFF. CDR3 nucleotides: TGTGCCAGCAGTTACGAAGCGTCCGGGGAGCTGTTTTTT.

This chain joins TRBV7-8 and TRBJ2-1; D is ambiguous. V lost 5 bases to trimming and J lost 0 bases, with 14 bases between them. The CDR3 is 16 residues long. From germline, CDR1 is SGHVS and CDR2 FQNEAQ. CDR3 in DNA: TGTGCCAGCAGCGTGACCCGGGCAAGCTCCTACAATGAGCAGTTCTTC. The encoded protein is CASSVTRASSYNEQFF.

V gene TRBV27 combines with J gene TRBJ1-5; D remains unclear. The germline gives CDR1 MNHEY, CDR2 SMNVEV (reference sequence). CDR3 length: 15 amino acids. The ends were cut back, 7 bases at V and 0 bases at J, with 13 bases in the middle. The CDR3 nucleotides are TGTGCCAGCATGGCCTGGGCTGGTAGCAATCAGCCCCAGCATTTT. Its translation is CASMAWAGSNQPQHF.

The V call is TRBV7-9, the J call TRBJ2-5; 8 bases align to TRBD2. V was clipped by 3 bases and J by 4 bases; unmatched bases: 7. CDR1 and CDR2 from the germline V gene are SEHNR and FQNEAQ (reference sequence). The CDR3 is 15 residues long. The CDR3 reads CASSLPGLGTETQYF. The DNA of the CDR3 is TGTGCCAGCAGCTTGCCGGGACTAGGAACAGAGACCCAGTACTTC.

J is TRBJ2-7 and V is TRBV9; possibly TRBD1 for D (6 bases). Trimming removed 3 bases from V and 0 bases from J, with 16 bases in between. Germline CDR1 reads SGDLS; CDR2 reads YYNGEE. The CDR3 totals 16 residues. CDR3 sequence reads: CASSEGDGGFSYEQYF. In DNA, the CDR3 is TGTGCCAGCAGCGAGGGGGACGGTGGATTCTCCTACGAGCAGTACTTC.

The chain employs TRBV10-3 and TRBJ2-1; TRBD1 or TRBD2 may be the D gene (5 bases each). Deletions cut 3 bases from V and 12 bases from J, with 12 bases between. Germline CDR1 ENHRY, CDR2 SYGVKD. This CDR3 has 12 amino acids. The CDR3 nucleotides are TGTGCCATCAGTGAAGGGACCCGGGGGCAGTTCTTC. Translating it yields CAISEGTRGQFF.

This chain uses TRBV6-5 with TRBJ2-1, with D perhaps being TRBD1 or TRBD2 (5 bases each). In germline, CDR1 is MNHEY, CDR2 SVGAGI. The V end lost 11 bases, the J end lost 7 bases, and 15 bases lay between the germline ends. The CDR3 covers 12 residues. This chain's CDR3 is CAVGDGTNEQFF. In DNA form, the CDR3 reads TGTGCCGTAGGGGACGGTACAAATGAGCAGTTCTTC.

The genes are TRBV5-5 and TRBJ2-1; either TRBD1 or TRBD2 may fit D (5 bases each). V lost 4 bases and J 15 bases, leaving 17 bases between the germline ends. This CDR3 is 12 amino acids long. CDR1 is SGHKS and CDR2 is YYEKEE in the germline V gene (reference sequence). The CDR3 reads CASSGTGPGLFF. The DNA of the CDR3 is TGTGCCAGCAGCGGGACCGGGCCTGGGCTGTTCTTC.

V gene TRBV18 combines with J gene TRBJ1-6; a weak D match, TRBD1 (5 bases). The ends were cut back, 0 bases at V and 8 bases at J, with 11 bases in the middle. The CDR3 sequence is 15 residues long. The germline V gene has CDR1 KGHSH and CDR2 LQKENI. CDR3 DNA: TGTGCCAGCTCACCACCCGCTGGGGGAGATTCACCCCTCCACTTT. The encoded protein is CASSPPAGGDSPLHF. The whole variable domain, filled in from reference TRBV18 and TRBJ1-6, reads NAGVMQNPRHLVRRRGQEARLRCSPMKGHSHVYWYRQLPEEGLKFMVYLQKENIIDESGMPKERFSAEFPKEGPSILRIQQVVRGDSAAYFCASSPPAGGDSPLHFGNGTRLTVT.

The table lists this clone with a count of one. The CDR3 loop is CASSLEIAGGLPETQYF. DNA for the CDR3: TGTGCCAGCAGCTTAGAAATAGCGGGGGGCCTTCCGGAGACCCAGTACTTC. The chain couples TRBV7-8 to TRBJ2-5, with 10 bases lining up with TRBD2. Trimming at V came to 1 base and at J to 5 bases, leaving 10 bases not matched to a gene. Germline CDR1 SGHVS, CDR2 FQNEAQ. CDR3 size: 17 residues. Complete variable domain (other parts from reference TRBV7-8 and TRBJ2-5): GAGVSQSPRYKVAKRGQDVALRCDPISGHVSLFWYQQALGQGPEFLTYFQNEAQLDKSGLPSDRFFAERPEGSVSTLKIQRTQQEDSAVYLCASSLEIAGGLPETQYFGPGTRLLVL.

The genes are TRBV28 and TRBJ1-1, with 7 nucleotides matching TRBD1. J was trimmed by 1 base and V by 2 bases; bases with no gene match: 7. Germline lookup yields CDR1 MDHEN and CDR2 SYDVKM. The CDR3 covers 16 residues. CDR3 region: CASSLRQGGANTEAFF. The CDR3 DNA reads TGTGCCAGCAGTTTACGCCAGGGGGGCGCGAACACTGAAGCTTTCTTT.

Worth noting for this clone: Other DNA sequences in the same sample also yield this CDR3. CDR3 DNA sequence: TGTGCCAGCAGTTTAAGGCAAAGCAATCAGCCCCAGCATTTT. Its protein product is CASSLRQSNQPQHF. The chain uses TRBV27 and TRBJ1-5; D remains ambiguous. The CDR3 loop spans 14 amino acids. The germline V gene has CDR1 MNHEY and CDR2 SMNVEV (reference sequence). V gave up 2 bases and J gave up 1 base, with 6 bases separating them.

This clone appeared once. The CDR3 protein is CASSELTGVDEKLFF. In DNA form, the CDR3 reads TGTGCCAGCAGTGAATTGACAGGGGTGGATGAAAAACTGTTTTTT. This sequence joins TRBV6-1 and TRBJ1-4, with 8 positions matching TRBD1. V lost 2 bases to trimming and J lost 6 bases; unmatched junction nucleotides: 5. This CDR3 spans 15 amino acids. Looked up from germline, CDR1 is MNHNS and CDR2 is SASEGT.

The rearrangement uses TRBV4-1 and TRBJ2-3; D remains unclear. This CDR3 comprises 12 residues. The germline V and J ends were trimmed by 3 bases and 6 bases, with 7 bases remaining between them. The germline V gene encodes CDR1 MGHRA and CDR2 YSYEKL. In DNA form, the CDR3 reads TGCGCCAGCAGCCACTCCGGGGATACGCAGTATTTT. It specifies CASSHSGDTQYF.